This T cell receptor (beta chain) was sequenced for a study of regulatory T cells in long-lasting Graves disease. Across the study: For under 3 months, newly diagnosed Graves' patients had been taking antithyroid drugs.

V lost 8 bases and J 0 bases, leaving 14 bases between the germline ends. The CDR3 length is 15 residues. Germline lookup yields CDR1 MNHEY and CDR2 SMNVEV (reference sequence). The time point denotes: newly diagnosed GD, antithyroid drugs for less than 3 months. From RNA extracted from PBMCs, the TCR library was made. Libraries of TCR beta came from iRepertoire HTBI primers plus Arm-PCR of CDR3 regions. One entry per CDR3 protein results from TCRdb running MiXCR on the multiplex PCR reads. The data hold hundreds of thousands of distinct CDR3 sequences, with roughly 12% observed a single time. These data were also reused for a study on T cells in Graves' hyperthyroidism and ophthalmopathy. From that study: If no ophthalmopathy progression occurred within 18 months, Graves' hyperthyroidism was stable. Hyperthyroidism patients were newly diagnosed, had disease duration under 2 months, and were aged 18 to 65 years. The HTBI primer set was used in a first-round RT-PCR of the TCR CDR3.

This clonotype was sampled from a man aged 25 to 40 with Graves disease. The chain combines TRBV27 with TRBJ1-5; D may be TRBD1 (6 bases). The sample in question was peripheral blood mononuclear cells (PBMCs), obtained at new diagnosis, from a patient treated with antithyroid drugs. CDR3 bases: TGTGCCAGCGGCCTAACAGGGTATAGCAATCAGCCCCAGCATTTT. Its protein product is CASGLTGYSNQPQHF.